Presented here are 2 T cell receptor beta chains from one specimen sequenced in a study of control samples from healthy donors and cancer patients. The repertoire was sequenced with immunoSEQ multiplex PCR; TCRdb's copy has only in-frame clones and lacks some. This table holds almost 95,000 clones, 75% to 95% found once. The sequenced sample was blood. The receptors come from a woman aged 18-35 years in good health.

The chain employs TRBV7-9 and TRBJ1-2; D call uncertain. The CDR3 extends over 12 amino acids. Germline CDR1 is SEHNR and CDR2 is FQNEAQ (reference sequence). Trimming took 1 base from V and 8 from J, leaving 8 bases between them. The CDR3 loop reads CASSLEGGGYTF. CDR3 bases: TGTGCCAGCAGCTTAGAGGGCGGAGGCTACACCTTC.

The rearrangement uses TRBV10-3 and TRBJ1-2; 8 bases are shared with TRBD1. This CDR3 is 13 amino acids long. In germline, CDR1 is ENHRY, CDR2 SYGVKD. The V segment lost 6 bases and the J segment 3 bases; nucleotides outside the gene matches: 3. The CDR3 DNA follows: TGTGCCATCAGACCGGACAGGGACTATGGCTACACCTTC. Protein product: CAIRPDRDYGYTF.